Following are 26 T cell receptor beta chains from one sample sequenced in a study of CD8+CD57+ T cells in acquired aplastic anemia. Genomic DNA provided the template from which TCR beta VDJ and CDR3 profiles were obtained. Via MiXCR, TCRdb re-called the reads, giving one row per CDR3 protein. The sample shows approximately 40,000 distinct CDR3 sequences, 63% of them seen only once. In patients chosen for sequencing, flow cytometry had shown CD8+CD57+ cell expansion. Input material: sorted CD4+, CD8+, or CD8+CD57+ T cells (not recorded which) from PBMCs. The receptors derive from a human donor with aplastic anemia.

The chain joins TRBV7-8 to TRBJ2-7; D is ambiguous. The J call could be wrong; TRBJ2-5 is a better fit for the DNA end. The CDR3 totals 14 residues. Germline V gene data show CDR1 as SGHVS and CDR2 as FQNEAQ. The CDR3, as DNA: TGTGCCAGCAGCTTGGGTAACAGTGCAGAGACCCAGTACTTC. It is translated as CASSLGNSAETQYF.

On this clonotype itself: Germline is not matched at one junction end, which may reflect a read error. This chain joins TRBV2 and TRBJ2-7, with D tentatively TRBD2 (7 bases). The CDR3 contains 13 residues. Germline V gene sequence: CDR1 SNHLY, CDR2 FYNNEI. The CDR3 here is CASNGGGAYEQCF. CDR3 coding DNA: TGTGCCAGCAACGGCGGGGGCGCATACGAGCAGTGCTTC.

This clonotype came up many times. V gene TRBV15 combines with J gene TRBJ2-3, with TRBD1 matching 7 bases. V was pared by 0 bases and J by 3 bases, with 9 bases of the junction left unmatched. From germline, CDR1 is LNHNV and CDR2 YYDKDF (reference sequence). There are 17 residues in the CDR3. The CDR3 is CATSRERAGGTTDTQYF. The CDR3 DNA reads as TGTGCCACCAGCAGAGAGAGGGCAGGGGGAACGACAGATACGCAGTATTTT.

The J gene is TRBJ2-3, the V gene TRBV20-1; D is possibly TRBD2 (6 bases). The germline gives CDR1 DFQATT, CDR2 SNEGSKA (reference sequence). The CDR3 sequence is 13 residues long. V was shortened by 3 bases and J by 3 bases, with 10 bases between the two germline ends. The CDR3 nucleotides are TGCAGTGCTAGCAGGCGGGAAACAGATACGCAGTATTTT. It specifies CSASRRETDTQYF.

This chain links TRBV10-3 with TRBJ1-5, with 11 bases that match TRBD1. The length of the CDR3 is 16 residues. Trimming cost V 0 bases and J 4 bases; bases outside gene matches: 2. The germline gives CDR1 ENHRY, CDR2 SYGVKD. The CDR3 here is CAISESGQGGNQPQHF. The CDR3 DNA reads TGTGCCATCAGTGAGTCGGGACAGGGGGGGAATCAGCCCCAGCATTTT.

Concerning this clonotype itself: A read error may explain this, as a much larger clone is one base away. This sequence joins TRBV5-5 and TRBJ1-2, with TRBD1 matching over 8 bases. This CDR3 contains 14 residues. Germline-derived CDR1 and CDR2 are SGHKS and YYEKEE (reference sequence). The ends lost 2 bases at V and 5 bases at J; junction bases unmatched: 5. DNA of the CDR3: TGTGCCAGCAGCTTAAACAGACAGGGGTATGGCTACACCTTC. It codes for CASSLNRQGYGYTF.

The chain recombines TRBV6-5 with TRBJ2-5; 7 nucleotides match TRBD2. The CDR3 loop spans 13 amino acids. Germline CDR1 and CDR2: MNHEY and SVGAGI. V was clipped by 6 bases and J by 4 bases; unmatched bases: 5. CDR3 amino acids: CASSVPGGETQYF. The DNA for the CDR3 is TGTGCCAGCAGCGTACCGGGGGGAGAGACCCAGTACTTC.

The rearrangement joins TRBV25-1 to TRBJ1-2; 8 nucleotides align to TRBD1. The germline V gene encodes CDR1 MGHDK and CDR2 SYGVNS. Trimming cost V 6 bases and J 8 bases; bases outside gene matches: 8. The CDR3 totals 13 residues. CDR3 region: CASRSGGEGGYTF. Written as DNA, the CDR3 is TGTGCCAGCAGGTCAGGGGGCGAGGGGGGCTACACCTTC.

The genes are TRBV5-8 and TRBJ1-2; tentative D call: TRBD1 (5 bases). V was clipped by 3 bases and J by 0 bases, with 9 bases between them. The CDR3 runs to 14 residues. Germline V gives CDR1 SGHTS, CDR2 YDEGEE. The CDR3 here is CASSSGTANYGYTF. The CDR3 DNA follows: TGTGCCAGCAGCTCGGGGACGGCTAACTATGGCTACACCTTC.

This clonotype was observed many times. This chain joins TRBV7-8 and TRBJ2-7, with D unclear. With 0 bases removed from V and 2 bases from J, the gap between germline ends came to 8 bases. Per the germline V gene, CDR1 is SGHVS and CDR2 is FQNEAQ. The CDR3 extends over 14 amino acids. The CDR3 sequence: CASSLARSPYEQYF. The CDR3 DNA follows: TGTGCCAGCAGCTTAGCCAGGTCACCCTACGAGCAGTACTTC.

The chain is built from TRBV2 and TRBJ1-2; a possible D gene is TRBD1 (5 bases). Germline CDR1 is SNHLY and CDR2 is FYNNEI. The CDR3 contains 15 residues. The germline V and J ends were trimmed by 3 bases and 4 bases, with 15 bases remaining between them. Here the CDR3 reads CASSDAGGDLYGYTF. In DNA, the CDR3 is TGTGCCAGCAGTGACGCGGGAGGGGATCTCTATGGCTACACCTTC.

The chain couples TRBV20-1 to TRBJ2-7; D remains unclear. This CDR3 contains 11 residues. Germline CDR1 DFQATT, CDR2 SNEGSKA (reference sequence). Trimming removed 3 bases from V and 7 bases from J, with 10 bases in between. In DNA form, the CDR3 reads TGCAGTGCTAGGGGCAGTGTTGAGCAGTACTTC. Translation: CSARGSVEQYF.

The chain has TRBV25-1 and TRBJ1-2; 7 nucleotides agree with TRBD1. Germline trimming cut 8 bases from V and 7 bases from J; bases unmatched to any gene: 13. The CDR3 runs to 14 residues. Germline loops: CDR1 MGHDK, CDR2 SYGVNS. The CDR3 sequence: CASSPRDSASGYTF. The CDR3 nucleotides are TGTGCCAGCTCACCACGGGACAGCGCCTCTGGCTACACCTTC.

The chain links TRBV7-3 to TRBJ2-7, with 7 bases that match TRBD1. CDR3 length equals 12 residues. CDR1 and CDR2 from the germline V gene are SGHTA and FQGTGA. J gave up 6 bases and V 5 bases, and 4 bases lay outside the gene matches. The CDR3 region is CASSKTGAEQYF. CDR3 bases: TGTGCCAGCAGCAAAACAGGGGCCGAGCAGTACTTC.

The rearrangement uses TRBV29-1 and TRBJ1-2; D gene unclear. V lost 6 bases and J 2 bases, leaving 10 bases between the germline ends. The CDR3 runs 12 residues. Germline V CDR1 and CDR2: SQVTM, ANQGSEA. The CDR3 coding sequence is TGCAGCGTCAGAATCCCCAACTATGGCTACACCTTC. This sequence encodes CSVRIPNYGYTF. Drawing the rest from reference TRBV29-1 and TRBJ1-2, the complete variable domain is SAVISQKPSRDICQRGTSLTIQCQVDSQVTMMFWYRQQPGQSLTLIATANQGSEATYESGFVIDKFPISRPNLTFSTLTVSNMSPEDSSIYLCSVRIPNYGYTFGSGTRLTVV.

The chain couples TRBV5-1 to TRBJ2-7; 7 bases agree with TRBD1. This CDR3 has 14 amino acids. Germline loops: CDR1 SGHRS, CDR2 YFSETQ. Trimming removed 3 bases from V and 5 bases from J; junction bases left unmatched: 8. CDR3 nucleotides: TGCGCCAGCAGCTCGTCGACAGGGATAAACGAGCAGTACTTC. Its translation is CASSSSTGINEQYF.

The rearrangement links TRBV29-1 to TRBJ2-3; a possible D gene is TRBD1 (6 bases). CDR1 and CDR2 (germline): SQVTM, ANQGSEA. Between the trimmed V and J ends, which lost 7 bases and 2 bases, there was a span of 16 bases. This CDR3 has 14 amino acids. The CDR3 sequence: CSAEKGDTTDTQYF. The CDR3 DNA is TGCAGCGCAGAAAAAGGGGACACCACAGATACGCAGTATTTT.

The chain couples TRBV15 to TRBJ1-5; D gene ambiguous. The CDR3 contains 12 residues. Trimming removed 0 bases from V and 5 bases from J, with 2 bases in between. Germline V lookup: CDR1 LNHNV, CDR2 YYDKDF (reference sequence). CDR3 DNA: TGTGCCACCAGCAGAGATGATCAGCCCCAGCATTTT. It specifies CATSRDDQPQHF.

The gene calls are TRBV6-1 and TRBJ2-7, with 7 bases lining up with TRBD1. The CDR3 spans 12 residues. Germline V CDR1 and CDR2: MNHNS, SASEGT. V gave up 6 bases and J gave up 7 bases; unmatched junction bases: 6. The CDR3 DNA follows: TGTGCCAGCAGGAGGGGGCCCGGAGAGCAGTACTTC. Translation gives CASRRGPGEQYF.

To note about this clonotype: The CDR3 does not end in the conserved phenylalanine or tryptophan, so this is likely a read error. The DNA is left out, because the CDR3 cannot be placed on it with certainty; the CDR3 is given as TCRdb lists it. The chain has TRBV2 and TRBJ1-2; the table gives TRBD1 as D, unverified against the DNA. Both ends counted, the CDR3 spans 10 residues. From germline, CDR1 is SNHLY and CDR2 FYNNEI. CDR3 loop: CASSFRVFSY.

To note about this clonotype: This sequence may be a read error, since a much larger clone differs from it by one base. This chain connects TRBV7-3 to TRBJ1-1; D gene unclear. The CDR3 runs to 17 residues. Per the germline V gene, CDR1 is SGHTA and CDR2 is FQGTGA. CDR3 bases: TGCGCCAGCAGCCCTAGCGCGCCAAGCGCCGTGAACACTGAAGCTTTCTTT. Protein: CASSPSAPSAVNTEAFF.

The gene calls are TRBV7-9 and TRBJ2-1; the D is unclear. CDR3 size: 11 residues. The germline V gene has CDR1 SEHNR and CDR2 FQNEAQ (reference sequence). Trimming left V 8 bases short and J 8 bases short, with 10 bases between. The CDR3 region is CASSWADEQFF. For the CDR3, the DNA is TGTGCCAGCTCCTGGGCGGATGAGCAGTTCTTC.

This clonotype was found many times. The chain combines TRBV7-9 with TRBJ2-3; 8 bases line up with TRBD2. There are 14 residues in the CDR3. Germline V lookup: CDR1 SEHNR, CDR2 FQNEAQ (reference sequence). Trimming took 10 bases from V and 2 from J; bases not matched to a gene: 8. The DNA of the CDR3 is TGTGCCATCCTACGGGGGGGTACCACAGATACGCAGTATTTT. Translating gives CAILRGGTTDTQYF.

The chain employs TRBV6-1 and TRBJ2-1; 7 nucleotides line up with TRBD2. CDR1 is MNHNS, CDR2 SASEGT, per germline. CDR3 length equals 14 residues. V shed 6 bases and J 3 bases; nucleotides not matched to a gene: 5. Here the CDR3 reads CASRGGGDYNEQFF. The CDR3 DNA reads TGTGCCAGCAGAGGCGGGGGAGACTACAATGAGCAGTTCTTC.

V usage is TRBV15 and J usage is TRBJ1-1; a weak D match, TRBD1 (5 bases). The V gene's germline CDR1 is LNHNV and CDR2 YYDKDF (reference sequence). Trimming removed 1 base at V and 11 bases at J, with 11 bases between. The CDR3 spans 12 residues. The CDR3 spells CATSRVGQAAFF. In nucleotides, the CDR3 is TGTGCCACCAGCAGAGTGGGGCAGGCGGCTTTCTTT.

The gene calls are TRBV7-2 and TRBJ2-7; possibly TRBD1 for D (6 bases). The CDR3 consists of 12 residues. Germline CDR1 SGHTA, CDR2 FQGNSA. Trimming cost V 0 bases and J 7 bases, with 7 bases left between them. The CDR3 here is CASSLAGAEQYF. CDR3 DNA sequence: TGTGCCAGCAGCTTAGCGGGGGCAGAGCAGTACTTC.